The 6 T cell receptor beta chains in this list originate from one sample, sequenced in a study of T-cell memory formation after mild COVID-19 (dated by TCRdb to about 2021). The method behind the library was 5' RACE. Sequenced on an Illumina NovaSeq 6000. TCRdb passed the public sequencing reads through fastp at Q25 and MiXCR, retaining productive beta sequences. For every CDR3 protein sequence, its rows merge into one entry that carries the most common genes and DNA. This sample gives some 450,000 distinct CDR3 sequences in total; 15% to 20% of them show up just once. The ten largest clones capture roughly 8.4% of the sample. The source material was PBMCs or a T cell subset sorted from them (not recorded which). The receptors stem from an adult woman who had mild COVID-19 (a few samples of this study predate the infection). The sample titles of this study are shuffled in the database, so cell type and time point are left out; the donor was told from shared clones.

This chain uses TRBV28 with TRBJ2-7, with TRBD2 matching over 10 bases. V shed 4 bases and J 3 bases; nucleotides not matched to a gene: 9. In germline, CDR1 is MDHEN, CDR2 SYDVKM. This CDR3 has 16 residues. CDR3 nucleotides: TGTGCCAGCAGTTCGTCTAGCGGGAGTAGGCACTACGAGCAGTACTTC. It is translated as CASSSSSGSRHYEQYF.

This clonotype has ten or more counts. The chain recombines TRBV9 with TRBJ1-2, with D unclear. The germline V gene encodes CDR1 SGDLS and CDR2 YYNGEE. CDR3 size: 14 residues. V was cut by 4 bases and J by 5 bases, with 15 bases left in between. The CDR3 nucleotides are TGTGCCAGCAGCCCCTCTATTGGACGGTATGGCTACACCTTC. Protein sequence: CASSPSIGRYGYTF.

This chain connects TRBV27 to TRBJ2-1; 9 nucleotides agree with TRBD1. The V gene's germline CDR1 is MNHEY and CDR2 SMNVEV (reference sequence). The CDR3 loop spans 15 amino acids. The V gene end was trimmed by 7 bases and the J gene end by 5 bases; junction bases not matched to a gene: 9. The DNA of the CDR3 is TGTGCCAGCATCGCCACAGGGGGCCTGCACAATGAGCAGTTCTTC. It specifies CASIATGGLHNEQFF.

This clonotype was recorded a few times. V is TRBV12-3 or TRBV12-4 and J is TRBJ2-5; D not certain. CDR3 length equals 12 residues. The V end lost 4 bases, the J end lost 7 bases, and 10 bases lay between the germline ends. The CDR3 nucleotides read TGTGCCAGCAGTTATACCATGGGGACCCAGTACTTC. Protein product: CASSYTMGTQYF.

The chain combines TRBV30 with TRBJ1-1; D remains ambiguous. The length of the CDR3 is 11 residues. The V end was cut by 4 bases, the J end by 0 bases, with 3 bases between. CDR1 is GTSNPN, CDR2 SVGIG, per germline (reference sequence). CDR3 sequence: CAWNMNTEAFF. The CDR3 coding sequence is TGTGCCTGGAACATGAACACTGAAGCTTTCTTT.

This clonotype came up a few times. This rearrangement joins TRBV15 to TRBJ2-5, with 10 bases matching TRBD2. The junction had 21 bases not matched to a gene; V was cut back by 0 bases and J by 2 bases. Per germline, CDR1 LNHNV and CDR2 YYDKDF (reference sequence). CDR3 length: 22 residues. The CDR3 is CATSRESYRERTSGPAQETQYF. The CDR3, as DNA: TGTGCCACCAGCAGAGAGAGTTACAGGGAGAGGACTAGCGGCCCTGCTCAAGAGACCCAGTACTTC.